The clone carrying this T cell receptor beta chain was counted a few times. Its antigen is currently unknown. These data originate in a study of beta chain features in type 1 diabetes. Study-level background: The patients were much like the healthy donors in age, gender and cell yields. Findings and caveats of the study: Shorter TCRB CDR3s, moderately but significantly so, were found in Type 1 diabetes patients in all four CD4+ subsets.

The V segment lost 3 bases and the J segment 0 bases; nucleotides outside the gene matches: 2. The CDR3 has 15 amino acids. CDR1 and CDR2 from the germline V gene are SGHRS and YFSETQ. Since all of the isolated RNA was reverse transcribed, expressed TCRB transcripts were what got sequenced. Only in-frame clones appear in the TCRdb table, and some are missing; sequencing was by immunoSEQ multiplex PCR. Here the sample spans around 250,000 clones, roughly 13% being singletons. Sequenced: naive CD4+ T cells from blood. The TCR sequence derives from a man aged 30 to 39 with type 1 diabetes. The chain carries TRBV5-1 and TRBJ2-1, with 8 bases matching TRBD1. The CDR3 is CASSSGQVSYNEQFF. CDR3 DNA: TGCGCCAGCAGCTCGGGACAGGTCTCCTACAATGAGCAGTTCTTC. Together with reference TRBV5-1 and TRBJ2-1, the CDR3 gives the full variable domain: KAGVTQTPRYLIKTRGQQVTLSCSPISGHRSVSWYQQTPGQGLQFLFEYFSETQRNKGNFPGRFSGRQFSNSRSEMNVSTLELGDSALYLCASSSGQVSYNEQFFGPGTRLTVL.